This TCR beta chain was found in a study of T cells after yellow fever vaccination. The wider study: It was SMART-Seq v4 Ultra Low Input that prepared the fractions with low cell numbers.

From the 5' RACE reads, TCRdb called clonotypes with MiXCR, one entry per CDR3 protein. The sample lists 250,000 or so distinct CDR3 sequences, about 3.9% occurring once. This clonotype was observed at least ten times. This receptor was obtained from a man aged 18-30 years who received the YFV17D yellow fever vaccine. Here the sequenced sample was PBMCs, taken 15 days after the yellow fever booster vaccination.

In DNA form, the CDR3 reads TGCAGCGTTGATACGATCGAGGGGGGCACAGATACGCAGTATTTT. This sequence encodes CSVDTIEGGTDTQYF. The J gene is TRBJ2-3, the V gene TRBV29-1; tentative D call: TRBD1 (6 bases). The CDR3 has 15 residues. The germline CDR1 and CDR2 sequences are SQVTM and ANQGSEA. V dropped 3 bases and J dropped 1 base, with 14 bases sitting between them.